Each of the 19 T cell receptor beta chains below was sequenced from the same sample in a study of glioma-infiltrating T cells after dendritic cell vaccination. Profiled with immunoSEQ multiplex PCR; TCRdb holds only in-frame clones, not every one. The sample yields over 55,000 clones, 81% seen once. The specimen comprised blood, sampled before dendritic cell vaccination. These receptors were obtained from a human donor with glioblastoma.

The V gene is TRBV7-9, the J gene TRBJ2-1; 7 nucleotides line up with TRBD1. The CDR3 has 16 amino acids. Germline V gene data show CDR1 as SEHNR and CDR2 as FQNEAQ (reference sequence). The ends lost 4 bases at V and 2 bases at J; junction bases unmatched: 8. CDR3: CASSSMNGTAYNEQFF. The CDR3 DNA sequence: TGTGCCAGCAGCTCGATGAACGGGACAGCCTACAATGAGCAGTTCTTC.

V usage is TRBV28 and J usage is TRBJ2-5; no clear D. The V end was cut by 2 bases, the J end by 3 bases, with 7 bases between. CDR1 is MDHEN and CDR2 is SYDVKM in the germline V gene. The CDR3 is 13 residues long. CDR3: CASSLPEEETQYF. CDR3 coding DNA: TGTGCCAGCAGTTTACCAGAGGAAGAGACCCAGTACTTC.

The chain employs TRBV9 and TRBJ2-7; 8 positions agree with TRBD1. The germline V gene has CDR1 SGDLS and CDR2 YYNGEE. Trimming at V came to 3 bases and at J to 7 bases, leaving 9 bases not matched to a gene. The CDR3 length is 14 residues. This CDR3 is CASSATQGAGEQYF. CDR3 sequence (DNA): TGTGCCAGCAGCGCCACCCAGGGGGCGGGTGAGCAGTACTTC.

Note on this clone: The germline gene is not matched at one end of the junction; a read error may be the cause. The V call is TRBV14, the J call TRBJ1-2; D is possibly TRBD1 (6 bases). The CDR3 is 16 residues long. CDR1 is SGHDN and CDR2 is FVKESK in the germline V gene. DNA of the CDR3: TGTGCCAGCAGCAAAGAACAGGGTCGGGTTCGCGATGGCTACACCTTC. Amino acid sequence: CASSKEQGRVRDGYTF.

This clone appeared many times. The CDR3, as DNA: TGCGCCAGCAGCCAAGATATGGCGCAGGGAGGGAACATTCAGTACTTC. Protein product: CASSQDMAQGGNIQYF. The chain couples TRBV4-3 to TRBJ2-4; the match to TRBD2 covers 7 bases. The germline V gene has CDR1 LGHNA and CDR2 YSLEER. The CDR3 runs 16 residues. With V trimmed by 0 bases and J by 7 bases, 9 bases remained unmatched.

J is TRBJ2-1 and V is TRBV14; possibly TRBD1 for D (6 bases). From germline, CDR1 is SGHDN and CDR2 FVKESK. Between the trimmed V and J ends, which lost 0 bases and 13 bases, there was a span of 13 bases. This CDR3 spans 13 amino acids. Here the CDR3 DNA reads TGTGCCAGCAGCCAAGATCTTCAGGGGATTCAGTTCTTC. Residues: CASSQDLQGIQFF.

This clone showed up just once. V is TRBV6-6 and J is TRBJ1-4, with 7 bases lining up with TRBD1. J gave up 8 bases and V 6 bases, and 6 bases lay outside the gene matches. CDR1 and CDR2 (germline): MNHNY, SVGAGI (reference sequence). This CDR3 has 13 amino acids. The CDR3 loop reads CASSPRTGEKLFF. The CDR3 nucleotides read TGTGCCAGCAGCCCCCGGACAGGCGAAAAACTGTTTTTT.

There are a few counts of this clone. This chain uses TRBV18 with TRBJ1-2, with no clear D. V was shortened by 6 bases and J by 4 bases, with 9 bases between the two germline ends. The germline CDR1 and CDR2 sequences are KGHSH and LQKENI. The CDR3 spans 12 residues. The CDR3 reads CASSDRGYGYTF. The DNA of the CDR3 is TGTGCCAGCTCGGACCGGGGCTATGGCTACACCTTC.

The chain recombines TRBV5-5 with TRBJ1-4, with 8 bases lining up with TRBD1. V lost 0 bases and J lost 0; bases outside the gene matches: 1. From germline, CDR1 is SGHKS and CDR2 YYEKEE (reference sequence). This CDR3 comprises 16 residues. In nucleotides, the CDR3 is TGTGCCAGCAGCTTGGAGACAGGGGCAACTAATGAAAAACTGTTTTTT. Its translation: CASSLETGATNEKLFF.

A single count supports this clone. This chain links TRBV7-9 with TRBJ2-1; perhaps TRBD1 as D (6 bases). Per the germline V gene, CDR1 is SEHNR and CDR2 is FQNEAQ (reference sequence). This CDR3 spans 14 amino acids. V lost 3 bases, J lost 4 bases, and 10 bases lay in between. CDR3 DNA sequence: TGTGCCAGCAGCTTGGGACACGGATACAATGAGCAGTTCTTC. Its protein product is CASSLGHGYNEQFF.

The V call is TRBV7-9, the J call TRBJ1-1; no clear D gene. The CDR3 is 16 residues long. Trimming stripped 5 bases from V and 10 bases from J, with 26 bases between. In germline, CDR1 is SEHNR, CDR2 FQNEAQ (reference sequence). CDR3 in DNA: TGTGCCAGCAGCCGACGTTGGGCAGGACTGCCGTTTCGAGCTTTCTTT. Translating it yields CASSRRWAGLPFRAFF.

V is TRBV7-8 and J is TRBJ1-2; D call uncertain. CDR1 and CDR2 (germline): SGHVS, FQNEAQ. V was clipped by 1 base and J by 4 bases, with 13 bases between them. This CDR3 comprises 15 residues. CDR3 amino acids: CASSLGSSTVYGYTF. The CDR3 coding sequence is TGTGCCAGCAGCTTAGGGTCAAGTACTGTCTATGGCTACACCTTC.

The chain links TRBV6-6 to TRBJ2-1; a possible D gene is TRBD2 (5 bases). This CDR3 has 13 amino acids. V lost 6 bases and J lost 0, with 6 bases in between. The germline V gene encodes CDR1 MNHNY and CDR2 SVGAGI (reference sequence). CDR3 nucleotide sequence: TGTGCCAGCAGGGGGAGCTCCTACAATGAGCAGTTCTTC. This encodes CASRGSSYNEQFF.

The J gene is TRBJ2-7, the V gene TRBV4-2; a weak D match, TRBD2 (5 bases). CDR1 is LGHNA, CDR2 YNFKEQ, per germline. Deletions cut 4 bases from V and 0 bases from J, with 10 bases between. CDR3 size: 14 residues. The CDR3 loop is CASSPVGSSYEQYF. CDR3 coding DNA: TGTGCCAGCAGCCCCGTAGGGAGCTCCTACGAGCAGTACTTC.

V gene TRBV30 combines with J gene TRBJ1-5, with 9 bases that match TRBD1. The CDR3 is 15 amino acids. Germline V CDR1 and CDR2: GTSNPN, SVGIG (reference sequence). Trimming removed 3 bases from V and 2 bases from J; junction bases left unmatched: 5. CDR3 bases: TGTGCCTGGAGCATGGACAGGGGAGGCAATCAGCCCCAGCATTTT. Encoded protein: CAWSMDRGGNQPQHF.

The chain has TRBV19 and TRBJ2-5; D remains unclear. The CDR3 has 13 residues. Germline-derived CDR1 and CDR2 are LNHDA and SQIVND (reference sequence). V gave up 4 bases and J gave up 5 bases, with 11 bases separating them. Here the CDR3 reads CASSSRDGETQYF. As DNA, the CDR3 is TGTGCCAGTAGTAGTCGTGACGGGGAGACCCAGTACTTC.

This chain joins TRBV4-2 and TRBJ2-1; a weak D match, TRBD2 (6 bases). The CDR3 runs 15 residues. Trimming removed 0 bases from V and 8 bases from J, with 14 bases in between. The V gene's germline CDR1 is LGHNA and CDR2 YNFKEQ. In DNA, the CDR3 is TGTGCCAGCAGCCAAGAGCGCGGGGTACGCGATGAGCAGTTCTTC. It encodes CASSQERGVRDEQFF.

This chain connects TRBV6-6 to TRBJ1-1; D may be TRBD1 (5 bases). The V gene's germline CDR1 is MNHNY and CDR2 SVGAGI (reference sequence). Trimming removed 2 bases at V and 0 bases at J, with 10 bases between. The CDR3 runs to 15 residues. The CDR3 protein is CASSYGQGLNTEAFF. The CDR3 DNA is TGTGCCAGCAGTTACGGGCAGGGCCTGAACACTGAAGCTTTCTTT.

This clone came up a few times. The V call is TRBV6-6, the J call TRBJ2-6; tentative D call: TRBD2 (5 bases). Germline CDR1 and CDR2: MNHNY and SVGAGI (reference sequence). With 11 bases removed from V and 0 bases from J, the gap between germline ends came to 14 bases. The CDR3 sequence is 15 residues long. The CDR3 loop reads CASQARDSGANVLTF. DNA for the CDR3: TGTGCCTCCCAGGCACGGGACTCTGGGGCCAACGTCCTGACTTTC.